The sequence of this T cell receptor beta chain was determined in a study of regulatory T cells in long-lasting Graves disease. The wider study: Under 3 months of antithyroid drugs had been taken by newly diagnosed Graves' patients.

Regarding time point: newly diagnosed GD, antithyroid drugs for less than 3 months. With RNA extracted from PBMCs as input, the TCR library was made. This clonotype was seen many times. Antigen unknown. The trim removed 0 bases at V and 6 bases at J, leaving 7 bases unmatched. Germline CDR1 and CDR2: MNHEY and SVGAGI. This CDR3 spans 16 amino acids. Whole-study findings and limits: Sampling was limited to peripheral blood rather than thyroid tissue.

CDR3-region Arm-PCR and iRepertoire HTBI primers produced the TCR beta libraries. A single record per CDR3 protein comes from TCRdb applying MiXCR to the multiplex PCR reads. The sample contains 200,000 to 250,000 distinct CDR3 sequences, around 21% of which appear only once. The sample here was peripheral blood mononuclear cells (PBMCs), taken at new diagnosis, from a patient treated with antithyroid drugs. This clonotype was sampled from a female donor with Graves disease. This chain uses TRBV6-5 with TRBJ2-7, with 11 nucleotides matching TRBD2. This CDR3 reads CASSYSLAGGILEQYF. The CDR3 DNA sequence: TGTGCCAGCAGTTACTCCCTAGCGGGGGGAATCCTCGAGCAGTACTTC.